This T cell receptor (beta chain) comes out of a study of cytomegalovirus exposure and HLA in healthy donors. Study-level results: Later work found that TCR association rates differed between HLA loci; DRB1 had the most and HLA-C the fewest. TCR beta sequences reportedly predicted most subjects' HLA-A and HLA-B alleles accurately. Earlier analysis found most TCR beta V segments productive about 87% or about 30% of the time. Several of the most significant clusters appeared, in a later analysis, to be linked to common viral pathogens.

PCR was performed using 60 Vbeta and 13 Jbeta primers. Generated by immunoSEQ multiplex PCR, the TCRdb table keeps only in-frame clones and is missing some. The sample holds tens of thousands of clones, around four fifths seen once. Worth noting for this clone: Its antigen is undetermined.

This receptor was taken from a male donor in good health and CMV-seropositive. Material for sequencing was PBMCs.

CDR3 bases: TGCGCCAGCAGCTTGGACAGGGCAAATCAGCCCCAGCATTTT. This gives the protein CASSLDRANQPQHF. The V call is TRBV5-1, the J call TRBJ1-5, with D tentatively TRBD1 (6 bases). The V gene's germline CDR1 is SGHRS and CDR2 YFSETQ. The V end lost 0 bases, the J end lost 4 bases, and 8 bases lay between the germline ends. The CDR3 covers 14 residues.